This TCR beta chain was identified during a study of shared clonotypes between healthy human individuals. The authors distributed each subset's genomic DNA evenly over several immunoSEQ plates. Here immunoSEQ multiplex PCR was the method, and the copy in TCRdb shows in-frame clones only, minus some. The repertoire includes approximately 330,000 clones, 73% of them detected once, and under 11% sits in the top ten. Broader study findings: Specimens sampled were limited to blood, with tissue repertoires likely differing. Naive CD4 clonotype sharing across a few donors was about 5%.

With respect to this clone: Antigen unknown.

Germline CDR1 SGHRS, CDR2 YFSETQ. The CDR3 is 19 residues long. Trimming took 0 bases from V and 4 from J; bases not matched to a gene: 19. This clonotype was obtained from a man in his thirties or forties in good health. The sequencing sample was made of memory CD4+ T cells sorted from blood. Subset described: CD45RA-negative fraction. This chain links TRBV5-1 with TRBJ2-7, with 7 bases that match TRBD1. The CDR3 protein is CASSLAKHDWPAGGYEQYF. The CDR3 nucleotides read TGCGCCAGCAGCTTGGCCAAACACGACTGGCCAGCAGGGGGATACGAGCAGTACTTC.